This TCR beta chain was sequenced for a study of T cells in localized non-small cell lung cancer. Notes on the study in general: Uninvolved adjacent lung had more T cell clonality than any other tissue, topping tumor. Without multi-region sequencing, intratumor heterogeneity could not be excluded.

Concerning this clone itself: What it binds is unknown.

The CDR3 spans 16 residues. Losses at the gene ends were 4 bases for V and 0 bases for J; bases not matched to a gene: 3. Germline values: CDR1 MNHGY, CDR2 SAAAGT. The table came from immunoSEQ multiplex PCR; TCRdb's copy has only in-frame clones and leaves some out. Seen here are about 1,500 clones, less than 45% observed once, and the top ten hold about 13%. This TCR was sampled from a woman aged 35 to 69 with stage I lung adenocarcinoma. The rearrangement joins TRBV6-8 to TRBJ2-3; 11 nucleotides agree with TRBD2. The sample in question was lung tumor tissue, obtained before any cancer treatment. The CDR3 sequence is CASSSLAGGSTDTQYF. The CDR3 DNA reads as TGTGCCAGCAGTTCATTAGCGGGGGGGAGCACAGATACGCAGTATTTT.